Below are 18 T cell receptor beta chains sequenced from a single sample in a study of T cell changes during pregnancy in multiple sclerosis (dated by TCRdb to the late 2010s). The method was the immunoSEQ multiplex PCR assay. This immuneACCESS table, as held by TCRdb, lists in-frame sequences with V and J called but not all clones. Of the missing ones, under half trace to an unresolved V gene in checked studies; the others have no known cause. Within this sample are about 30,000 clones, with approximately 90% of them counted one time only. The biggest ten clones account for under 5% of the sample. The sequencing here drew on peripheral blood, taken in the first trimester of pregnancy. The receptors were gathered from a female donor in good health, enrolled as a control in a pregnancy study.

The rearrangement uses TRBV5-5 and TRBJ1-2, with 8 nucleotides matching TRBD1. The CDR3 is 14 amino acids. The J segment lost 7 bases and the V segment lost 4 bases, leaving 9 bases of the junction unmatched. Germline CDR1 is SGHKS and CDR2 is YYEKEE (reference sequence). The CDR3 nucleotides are TGTGCCAGCAGCCCTATAGGACAGGGAATTGGCTACACCTTC. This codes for CASSPIGQGIGYTF.

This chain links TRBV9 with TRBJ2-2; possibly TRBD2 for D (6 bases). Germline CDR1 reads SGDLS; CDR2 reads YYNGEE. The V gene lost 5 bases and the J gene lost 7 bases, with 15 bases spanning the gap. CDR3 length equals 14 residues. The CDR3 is CASRENPRGGELFF. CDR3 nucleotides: TGTGCCAGCAGGGAAAACCCGCGGGGCGGGGAGCTGTTTTTT.

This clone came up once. CDR3 sequence: CSVVGSHQGYTF. In nucleotides, the CDR3 is TGCAGCGTTGTTGGCAGTCACCAAGGCTACACCTTC. The chain employs TRBV29-1 and TRBJ1-2, with no clear D. The CDR3 has 12 residues. CDR1 and CDR2 (germline): SQVTM, ANQGSEA. V was pared by 4 bases and J by 8 bases, with 14 bases between.

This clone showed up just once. CDR3 loop: CSATLANEQFF. The CDR3 nucleotides read TGCAGTGCAACTCTAGCGAATGAGCAGTTCTTC. The chain has TRBV20-1 and TRBJ2-1; TRBD2 is a possible D gene (6 bases). The CDR3 consists of 11 residues. V lost 6 bases to trimming and J lost 7 bases, with 10 bases between them. CDR1 and CDR2 from the germline V gene are DFQATT and SNEGSKA (reference sequence).

CDR3 in amino acids: CAARLNTEAFF. Here the CDR3 DNA reads TGTGCCGCCAGGTTGAACACTGAAGCTTTCTTT. The V gene is TRBV19, the J gene TRBJ1-1, with no clear D. The CDR3 covers 11 residues. Per the germline V gene, CDR1 is LNHDA and CDR2 is SQIVND (reference sequence). V lost 11 bases and J 0 bases, leaving 7 bases between the germline ends.

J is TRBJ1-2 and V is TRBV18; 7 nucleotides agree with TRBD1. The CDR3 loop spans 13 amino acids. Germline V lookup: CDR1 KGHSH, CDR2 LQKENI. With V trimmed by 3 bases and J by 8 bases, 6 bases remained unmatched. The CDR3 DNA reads TGTGCCAGCTCACCCGACAGGGCCTGGGGCTACACCTTC. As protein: CASSPDRAWGYTF.

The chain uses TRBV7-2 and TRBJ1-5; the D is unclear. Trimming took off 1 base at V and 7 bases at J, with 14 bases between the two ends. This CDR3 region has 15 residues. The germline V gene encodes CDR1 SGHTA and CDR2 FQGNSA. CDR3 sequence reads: CASSLVSGTGQPQHF. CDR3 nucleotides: TGTGCCAGCAGCTTAGTATCAGGAACGGGGCAGCCCCAGCATTTT.

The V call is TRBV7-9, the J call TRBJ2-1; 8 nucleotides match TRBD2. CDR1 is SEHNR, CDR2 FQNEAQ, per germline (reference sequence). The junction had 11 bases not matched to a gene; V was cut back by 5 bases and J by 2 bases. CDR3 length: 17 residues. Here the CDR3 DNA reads TGTGCCAGCAGCGGACGCTCGACTAGCGAGCCCTACAATGAGCAGTTCTTC. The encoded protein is CASSGRSTSEPYNEQFF.

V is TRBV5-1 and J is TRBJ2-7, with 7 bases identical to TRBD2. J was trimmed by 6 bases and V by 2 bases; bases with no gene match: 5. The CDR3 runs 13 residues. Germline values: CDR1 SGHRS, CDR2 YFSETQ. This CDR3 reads CASSFAGVPEQYF. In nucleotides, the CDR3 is TGCGCCAGCAGCTTTGCGGGAGTCCCCGAGCAGTACTTC.

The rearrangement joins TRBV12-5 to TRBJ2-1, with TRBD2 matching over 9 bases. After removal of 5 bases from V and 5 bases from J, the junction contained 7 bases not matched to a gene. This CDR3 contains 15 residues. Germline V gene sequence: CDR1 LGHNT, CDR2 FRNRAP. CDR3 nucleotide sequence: TGTGCTAGTGGTCTCCTGGGCGGGGGGGACAATGAGCAGTTCTTC. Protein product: CASGLLGGGDNEQFF. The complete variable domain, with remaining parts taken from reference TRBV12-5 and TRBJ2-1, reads DARVTQTPRHKVTEMGQEVTMRCQPILGHNTVFWYRQTMMQGLELLAYFRNRAPLDDSGMPKDRFSAEMPDATLATLKIQPSEPRDSAVYFCASGLLGGGDNEQFFGPGTRLTVL.

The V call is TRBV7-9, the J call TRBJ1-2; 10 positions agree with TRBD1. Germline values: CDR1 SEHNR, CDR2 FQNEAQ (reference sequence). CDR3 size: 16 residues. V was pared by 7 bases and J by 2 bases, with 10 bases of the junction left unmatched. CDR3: CASIATGGNFNYGYTF. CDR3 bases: TGTGCCAGCATCGCGACAGGGGGCAATTTCAACTATGGCTACACCTTC. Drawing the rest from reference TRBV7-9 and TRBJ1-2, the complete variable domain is DTGVSQNPRHKITKRGQNVTFRCDPISEHNRLYWYRQTLGQGPEFLTYFQNEAQLEKSRLLSDRFSAERPKGSFSTLEIQRTEQGDSAMYLCASIATGGNFNYGYTFGSGTRLTVV.

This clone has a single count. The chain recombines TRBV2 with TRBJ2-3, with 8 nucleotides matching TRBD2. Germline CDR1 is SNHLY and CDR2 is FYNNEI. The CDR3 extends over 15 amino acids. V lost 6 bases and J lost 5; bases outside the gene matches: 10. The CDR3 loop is CASSGGGLMGDTQYF. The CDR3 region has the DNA TGTGCCAGCAGCGGGGGGGGCCTAATGGGAGATACGCAGTATTTT.

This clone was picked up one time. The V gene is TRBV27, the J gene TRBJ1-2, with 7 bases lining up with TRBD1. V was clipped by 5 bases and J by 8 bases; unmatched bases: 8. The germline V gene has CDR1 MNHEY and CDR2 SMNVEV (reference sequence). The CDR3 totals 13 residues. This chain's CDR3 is CASSKQGVYGYTF. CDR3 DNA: TGTGCCAGCAGTAAGCAGGGGGTTTACGGCTACACCTTC.

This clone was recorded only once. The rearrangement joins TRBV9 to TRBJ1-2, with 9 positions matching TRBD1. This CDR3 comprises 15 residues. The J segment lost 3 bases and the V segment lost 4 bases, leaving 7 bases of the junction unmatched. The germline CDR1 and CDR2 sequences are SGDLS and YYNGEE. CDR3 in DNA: TGTGCCAGCAGCCCAGGGACAGGGTTGGACTATGGCTACACCTTC. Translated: CASSPGTGLDYGYTF.

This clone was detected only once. As DNA, the CDR3 is TGTGCCAGCAGCCTCATAGGGGGAGATACGCAGTATTTT. Translated: CASSLIGGDTQYF. The chain recombines TRBV5-4 with TRBJ2-3, with TRBD1 as a possible D gene (6 bases). Trimming removed 4 bases at V and 5 bases at J, with 11 bases between. This CDR3 region has 13 residues. Germline-derived CDR1 and CDR2 are SGHNT and YYREEE (reference sequence).

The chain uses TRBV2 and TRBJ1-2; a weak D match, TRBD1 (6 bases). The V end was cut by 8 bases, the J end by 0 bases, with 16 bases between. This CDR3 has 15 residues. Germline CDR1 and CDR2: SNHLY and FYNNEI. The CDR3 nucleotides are TGTGCCAGCTTAAGGGGGGGGATAGCTAACTATGGCTACACCTTC. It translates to CASLRGGIANYGYTF.

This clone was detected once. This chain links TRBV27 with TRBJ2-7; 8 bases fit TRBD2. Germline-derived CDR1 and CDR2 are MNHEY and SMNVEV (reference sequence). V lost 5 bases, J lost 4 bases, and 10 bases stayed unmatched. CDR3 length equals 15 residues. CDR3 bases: TGTGCCAGCAGTCCCGCTCGGACGGGGGGGTACGAGCAGTACTTC. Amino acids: CASSPARTGGYEQYF.

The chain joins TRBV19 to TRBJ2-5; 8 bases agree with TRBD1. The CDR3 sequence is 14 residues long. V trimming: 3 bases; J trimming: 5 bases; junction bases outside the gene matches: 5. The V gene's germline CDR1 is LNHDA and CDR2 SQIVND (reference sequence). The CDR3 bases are TGTGCCAGTAGTATCCCAGGGGGCGCCGAGACCCAGTACTTC. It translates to CASSIPGGAETQYF.